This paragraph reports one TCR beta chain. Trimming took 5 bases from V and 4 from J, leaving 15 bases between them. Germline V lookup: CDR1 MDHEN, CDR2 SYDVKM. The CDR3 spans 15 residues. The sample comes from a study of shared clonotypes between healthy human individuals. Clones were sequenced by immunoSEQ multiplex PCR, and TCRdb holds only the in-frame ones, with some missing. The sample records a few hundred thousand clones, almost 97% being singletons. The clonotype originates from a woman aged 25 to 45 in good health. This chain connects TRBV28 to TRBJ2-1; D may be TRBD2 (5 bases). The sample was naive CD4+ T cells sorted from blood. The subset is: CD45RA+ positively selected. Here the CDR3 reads CASSRGWRVYNEQFF. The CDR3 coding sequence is TGTGCCAGCAGTCGGGGTTGGCGGGTGTACAATGAGCAGTTCTTC. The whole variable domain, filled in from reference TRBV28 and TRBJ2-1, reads DVKVTQSSRYLVKRTGEKVFLECVQDMDHENMFWYRQDPGLGLRLIYFSYDVKMKEKGDIPEGYSVSREKKERFSLILESASTNQTSMYLCASSRGWRVYNEQFFGPGTRLTVL.